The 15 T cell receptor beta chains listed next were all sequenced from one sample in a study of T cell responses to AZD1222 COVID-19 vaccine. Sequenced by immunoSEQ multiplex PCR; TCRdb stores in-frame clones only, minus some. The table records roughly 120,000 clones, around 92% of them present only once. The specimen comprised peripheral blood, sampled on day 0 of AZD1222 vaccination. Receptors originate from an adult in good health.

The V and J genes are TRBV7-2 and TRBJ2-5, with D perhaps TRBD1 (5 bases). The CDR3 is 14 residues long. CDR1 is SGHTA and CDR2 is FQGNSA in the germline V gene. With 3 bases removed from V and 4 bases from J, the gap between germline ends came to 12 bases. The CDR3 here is CASSLGLTRETQYF. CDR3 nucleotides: TGTGCCAGCAGCTTGGGGCTCACCAGAGAGACCCAGTACTTC.

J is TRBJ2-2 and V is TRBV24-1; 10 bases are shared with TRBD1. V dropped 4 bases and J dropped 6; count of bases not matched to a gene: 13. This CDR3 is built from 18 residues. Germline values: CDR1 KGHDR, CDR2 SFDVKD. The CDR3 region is CATSESGTGAGFAGELFF. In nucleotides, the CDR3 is TGTGCCACCAGTGAATCCGGGACAGGGGCTGGTTTCGCCGGGGAGCTGTTTTTT.

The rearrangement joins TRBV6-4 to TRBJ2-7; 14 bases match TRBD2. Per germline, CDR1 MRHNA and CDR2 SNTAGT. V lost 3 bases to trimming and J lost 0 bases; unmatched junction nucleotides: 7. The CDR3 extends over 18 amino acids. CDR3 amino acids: CASSELTSGRASSYEQYF. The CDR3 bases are TGTGCCAGCAGTGAATTGACTAGCGGGAGGGCCAGCTCCTACGAGCAGTACTTC.

The chain's CDR3 is CASSPQSGALADTQYF. The CDR3 DNA reads as TGCGCCAGCAGCCCACAGAGCGGGGCCCTCGCAGATACGCAGTATTTT. This sequence joins TRBV4-3 and TRBJ2-3, with TRBD2 matching over 7 bases. The CDR3 covers 16 residues. V shed 4 bases, J shed 4 bases, and the junction held 11 bases outside the gene matches. CDR1 is LGHNA and CDR2 is YSLEER in the germline V gene.

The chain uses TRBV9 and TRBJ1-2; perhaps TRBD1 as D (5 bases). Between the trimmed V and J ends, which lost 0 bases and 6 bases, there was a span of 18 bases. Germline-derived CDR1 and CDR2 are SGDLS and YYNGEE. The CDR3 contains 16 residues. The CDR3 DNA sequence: TGTGCCAGCAGCGTAGTCACCCGGGGCCCCGAAGATGGCTACACCTTC. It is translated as CASSVVTRGPEDGYTF.

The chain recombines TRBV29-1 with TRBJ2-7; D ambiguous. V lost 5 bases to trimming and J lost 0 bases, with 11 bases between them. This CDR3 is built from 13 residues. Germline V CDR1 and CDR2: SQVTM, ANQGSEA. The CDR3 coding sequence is TGCAGCGTTCGCCAAGGCGGCTCCTACGAGCAGTACTTC. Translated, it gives CSVRQGGSYEQYF.

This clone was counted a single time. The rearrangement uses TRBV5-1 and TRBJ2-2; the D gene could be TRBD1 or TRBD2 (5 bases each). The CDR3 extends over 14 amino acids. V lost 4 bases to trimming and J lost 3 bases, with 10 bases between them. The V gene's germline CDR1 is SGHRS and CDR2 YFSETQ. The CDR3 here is CASSVRGDTGELFF. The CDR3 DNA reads TGCGCCAGCAGCGTCAGAGGGGACACCGGGGAGCTGTTTTTT.

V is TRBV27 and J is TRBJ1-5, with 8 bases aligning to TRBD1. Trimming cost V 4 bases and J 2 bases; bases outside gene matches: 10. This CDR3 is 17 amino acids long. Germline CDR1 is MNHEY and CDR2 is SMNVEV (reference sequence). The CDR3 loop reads CASSWGQGASGNQPQHF. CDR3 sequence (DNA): TGTGCCAGCAGTTGGGGTCAGGGGGCCAGCGGCAATCAGCCCCAGCATTTT.

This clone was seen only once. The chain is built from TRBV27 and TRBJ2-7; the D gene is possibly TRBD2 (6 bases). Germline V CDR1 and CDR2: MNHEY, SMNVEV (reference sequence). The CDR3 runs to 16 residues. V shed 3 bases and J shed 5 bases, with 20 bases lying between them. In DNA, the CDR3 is TGTGCCAGCAGTTTGTCGTGGGGGGAAATCTTCCACGAGCAGTACTTC. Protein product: CASSLSWGEIFHEQYF.

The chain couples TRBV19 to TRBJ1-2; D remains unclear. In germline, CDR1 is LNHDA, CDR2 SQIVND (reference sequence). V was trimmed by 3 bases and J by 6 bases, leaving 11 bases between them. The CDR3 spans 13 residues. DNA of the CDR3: TGTGCCAGTAGTATCACGCTAACCGATGGCTACACCTTC. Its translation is CASSITLTDGYTF.

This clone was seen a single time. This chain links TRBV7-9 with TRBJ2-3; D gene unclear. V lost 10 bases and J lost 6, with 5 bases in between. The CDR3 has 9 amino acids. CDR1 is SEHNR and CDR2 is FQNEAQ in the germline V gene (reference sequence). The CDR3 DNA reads TGTGCCATCGCGGATACGCAGTATTTT. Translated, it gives CAIADTQYF.

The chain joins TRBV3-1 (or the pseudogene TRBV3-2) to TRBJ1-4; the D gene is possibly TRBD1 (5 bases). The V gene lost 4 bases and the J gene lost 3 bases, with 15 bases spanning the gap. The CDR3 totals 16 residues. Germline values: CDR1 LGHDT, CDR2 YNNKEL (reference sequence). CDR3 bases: TGTGCCAGCAGCCGGGCTCTGGGACTTGCTAATGAAAAACTGTTTTTT. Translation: CASSRALGLANEKLFF.

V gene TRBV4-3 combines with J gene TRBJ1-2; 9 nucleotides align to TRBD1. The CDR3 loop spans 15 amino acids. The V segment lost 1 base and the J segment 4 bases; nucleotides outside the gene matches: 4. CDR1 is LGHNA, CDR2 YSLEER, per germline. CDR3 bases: TGCGCCAGCAGCCAAGCCGGACAGGGGAGCTATGGCTACACCTTC. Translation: CASSQAGQGSYGYTF.

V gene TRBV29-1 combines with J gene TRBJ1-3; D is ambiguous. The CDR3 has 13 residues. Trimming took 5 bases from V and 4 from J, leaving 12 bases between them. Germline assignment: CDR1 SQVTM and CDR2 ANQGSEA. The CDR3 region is CSVQVMFGNTIYF. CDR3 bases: TGCAGCGTTCAGGTCATGTTCGGAAACACCATATATTTT.

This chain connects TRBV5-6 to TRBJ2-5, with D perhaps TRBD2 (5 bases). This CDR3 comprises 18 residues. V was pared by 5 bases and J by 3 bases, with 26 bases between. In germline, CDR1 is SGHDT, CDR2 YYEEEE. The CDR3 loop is CASSSTRTALPSEETQYF. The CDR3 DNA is TGTGCCAGCAGTTCTACACGGACTGCCCTGCCCTCGGAAGAGACCCAGTACTTC.